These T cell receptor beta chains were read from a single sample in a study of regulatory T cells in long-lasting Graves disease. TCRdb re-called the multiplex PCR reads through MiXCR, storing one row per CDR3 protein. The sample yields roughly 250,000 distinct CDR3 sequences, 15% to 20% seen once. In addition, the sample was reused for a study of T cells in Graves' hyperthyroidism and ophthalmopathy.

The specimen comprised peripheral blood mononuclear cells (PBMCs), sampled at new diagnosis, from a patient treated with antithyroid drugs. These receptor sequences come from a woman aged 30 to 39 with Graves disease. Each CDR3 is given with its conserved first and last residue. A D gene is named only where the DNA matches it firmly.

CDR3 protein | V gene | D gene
CSAQSTGRSAYGYTF | TRBV20-1 | TRBD1
CASLLRDSKQETQYF | TRBV9 | TRBD1
CASSITPDTQYF | TRBV7-2 | .
CASSLNRGNTIYF | TRBV27 | .
CASSQGDTQYF | TRBV7-9 | .
CASSLPTGYGYTF | TRBV6-2/TRBV6-3 | .
CASSQLRVGAEAFF | TRBV4-1 | .
CASSPQGEKNTEAFF | TRBV6-1 | TRBD1
CASSFRGPGETQYF | TRBV2 | .
CASSYSDGEQFF | TRBV6-5 | .
CASSQGGRDNEQFF | TRBV3-1 | .
CASSFTSGTGRESSGNTIYF | TRBV11-2 | TRBD1
CASSLGGANEQFF | TRBV7-2 | .
CASSQRPQPSGNTIYF | TRBV4-2 | .
CASSTWTAETQYF | TRBV19 | .
CASQLRTDTQYF | TRBV6-2/TRBV6-3 | .
CASSLEGQGLYGYTF | TRBV11-2 | TRBD1
CASSPTGGADSQETQYF | TRBV4-1 | .
CASSSDTGETQYF | TRBV12-3/TRBV12-4 | .
CASSPPGTGNEQYF | TRBV9 | TRBD1
CSALSGGGTDTQYF | TRBV20-1 | TRBD2
CASSPTERGDYNEQFF | TRBV3-1 | TRBD2
CSALDGAFF | TRBV20-1 | .
CASSLGVNSPLHF | TRBV7-3 | .
CASSLYSGGAGEQYF | TRBV12-3/TRBV12-4 | TRBD2
CASSLVPRGEQFF | TRBV12-3/TRBV12-4 | .
CATSDTSGGSYNEQFF | TRBV24-1 | TRBD1
CATRGQGDGYTF | TRBV24-1 | TRBD1
CASSEIRDSGIFGYGYTF | TRBV6-1 | TRBD1
CASRAGMNTGELFF | TRBV7-8 | .
CSARRHQGDGEKLFF | TRBV20-1 | TRBD1
CASTNRGYGYTF | TRBV19 | TRBD1
CASSYSRPRGTQYF | TRBV6-5 | .
CSARDLRGANYGYTF | TRBV20-1 | .
CASRRTRTEAFF | TRBV6-1 | .
CASSHGTETRYTF | TRBV3-1 | .
CASSLGGQGVQPQHF | TRBV7-6 | TRBD1
CASSIGDSRLYGYTF | TRBV2 | TRBD1
CASSLFGDYGYTF | TRBV7-2 | .
CAISEIELRGASNTEAFF | TRBV10-3 | .
CASSPTGPWTTEAFF | TRBV9 | TRBD1
CASSLVAVQETQYF | TRBV12-3/TRBV12-4 | .
CASRAFGGAETQYF | TRBV7-2 | .
CSAAKNRLIQETQYF | TRBV20-1 | .
CASSFSGADTQYF | TRBV7-2 | .
CASSNRGFRNEKLFF | TRBV7-8 | TRBD1
CASSLGGTSVTQYF | TRBV7-2 | .
CSAGRGLVLGTEAFF | TRBV20-1 | .
CASSDSLAGGRGEQFF | TRBV9 | TRBD2
CASSPRGGRSSEQFF | TRBV13 | TRBD2
CASSLGPDGGPYNSPLHF | TRBV5-4 | .
CASSEGRARDTGELFF | TRBV10-1 | TRBD2